These 16 T cell receptor beta chains originate from one sample sequenced in a study of cytomegalovirus exposure and HLA in healthy donors. The PCR had 60 Vbeta and 13 Jbeta primers. Some clones are missing from TCRdb's copy, which holds only in-frame ones; the method was immunoSEQ multiplex PCR. The sample yields roughly 180,000 clones, around 80% seen once. Sequenced material: PBMCs. The receptors originated from a girl between 5 and 17 years old in good health and CMV-seropositive.

The chain joins TRBV2 to TRBJ2-3; 7 positions agree with TRBD2. CDR3 length equals 19 residues. With 6 bases clipped from V and 0 bases from J, the junction kept 18 bases outside the gene matches. Germline-derived CDR1 and CDR2 are SNHLY and FYNNEI. The CDR3 region is CASSGGRGALVFSTDTQYF. CDR3 coding DNA: TGTGCCAGCAGCGGGGGGAGAGGGGCTCTTGTCTTTAGCACAGATACGCAGTATTTT.

This chain joins TRBV6-5 and TRBJ2-3, with TRBD2 identical over 11 bases. The CDR3 contains 15 residues. The trim removed 5 bases at V and 7 bases at J, leaving 8 bases unmatched. Germline CDR1 and CDR2: MNHEY and SVGAGI. The CDR3 is CASSGLAGAFNTQYF. DNA of the CDR3: TGTGCCAGCAGTGGACTAGCGGGTGCGTTCAATACGCAGTATTTT.

The chain links TRBV2 to TRBJ2-7, with TRBD2 identical over 9 bases. The germline V gene encodes CDR1 SNHLY and CDR2 FYNNEI. J gave up 2 bases and V 2 bases, and 7 bases lay outside the gene matches. This CDR3 contains 16 residues. CDR3 sequence reads: CASSELVLAGAYEQYF. The CDR3 coding sequence is TGTGCCAGCAGTGAACTTGTACTAGCGGGCGCCTACGAGCAGTACTTC.

The rearrangement uses TRBV18 and TRBJ2-1; TRBD2 aligns across 10 bases. CDR3 length: 14 residues. Trimming cost V 3 bases and J 5 bases; bases outside gene matches: 1. Looked up from germline, CDR1 is KGHSH and CDR2 is LQKENI. This chain's CDR3 is CASSPGLADNEQFF. As DNA, the CDR3 is TGTGCCAGCTCACCCGGACTAGCGGACAATGAGCAGTTCTTC.

The gene calls are TRBV5-8 and TRBJ1-2, with 7 bases lining up with TRBD1. This CDR3 is built from 15 residues. With V trimmed by 2 bases and J by 4 bases, 8 bases remained unmatched. The V gene's germline CDR1 is SGHTS and CDR2 YDEGEE. The CDR3 sequence is CASSLKGGLFYGYTF. The CDR3 DNA follows: TGTGCCAGCAGCTTAAAAGGGGGCCTCTTCTATGGCTACACCTTC.

The chain couples TRBV6-1 to TRBJ2-2; 8 bases agree with TRBD2. CDR1 is MNHNS and CDR2 is SASEGT in the germline V gene. The V and J ends lost 7 bases and 0 bases, in that order; junction bases with no gene match: 4. The CDR3 is 15 residues long. CDR3 sequence reads: CASNLRGANTGELFF. DNA for the CDR3: TGTGCCAGCAACCTGCGGGGGGCGAACACCGGGGAGCTGTTTTTT.

The chain couples TRBV7-9 to TRBJ2-5; 9 bases line up with TRBD2. The CDR3 is 14 residues long. V trimming: 5 bases; J trimming: 5 bases; junction bases outside the gene matches: 6. Germline lookup yields CDR1 SEHNR and CDR2 FQNEAQ (reference sequence). The CDR3 is CASSLSGSGETQYF. CDR3 bases: TGTGCCAGCAGCCTTAGCGGGAGTGGGGAGACCCAGTACTTC.

The chain couples TRBV7-8 to TRBJ2-3; D uncertain. V lost 3 bases to trimming and J lost 5 bases, with 6 bases between them. Germline loops: CDR1 SGHVS, CDR2 FQNEAQ. The length of the CDR3 is 12 residues. The CDR3 DNA is TGTGCCAGCAGCTTGAATAGAGATACGCAGTATTTT. Translated, it gives CASSLNRDTQYF.

The rearrangement links TRBV5-1 to TRBJ1-1, with D perhaps matching TRBD1 (6 bases). V gave up 3 bases and J gave up 4 bases, with 22 bases separating them. The CDR3 extends over 17 amino acids. Germline CDR1 reads SGHRS; CDR2 reads YFSETQ. CDR3 DNA: TGCGCCAGCAGCTCCCTGACTCCAGGGGCGGTGGGCACTGAAGCTTTCTTT. Translated, it gives CASSSLTPGAVGTEAFF.

The chain recombines TRBV19 with TRBJ1-2; no firm D call. Germline CDR1 reads LNHDA; CDR2 reads SQIVND (reference sequence). This CDR3 region has 13 residues. V gave up 3 bases and J gave up 5 bases, with 10 bases separating them. The CDR3 nucleotides read TGTGCCAGTAGTATGTTAGCAGAGTATGGCTACACCTTC. Its translation: CASSMLAEYGYTF.

This CDR3 is CASSSGRPEQFF. The DNA of the CDR3 is TGTGCCAGCAGCTCCGGGAGACCGGAGCAGTTCTTC. This rearrangement joins TRBV7-6 to TRBJ2-1; tentative D call: TRBD2 (6 bases). The CDR3 loop spans 12 amino acids. Germline assignment: CDR1 SGHVS and CDR2 FNYEAQ. Trimming stripped 4 bases from V and 10 bases from J, with 11 bases between.

The chain carries TRBV18 and TRBJ1-1; a possible D gene is TRBD1 (5 bases). Germline CDR1 KGHSH, CDR2 LQKENI. This CDR3 has 13 residues. With 1 base removed from V and 6 bases from J, the gap between germline ends came to 9 bases. In DNA form, the CDR3 reads TGTGCCAGCTCACCACAGGGGTCGGCTGAAGCTTTCTTT. This encodes CASSPQGSAEAFF.

J is TRBJ1-2 and V is TRBV29-1, with unresolved D. The germline V and J ends were trimmed by 5 bases and 6 bases, with 10 bases remaining between them. The CDR3 runs 11 residues. From germline, CDR1 is SQVTM and CDR2 ANQGSEA. CDR3 coding DNA: TGCAGCGTTCTGGAGAGGAATGGCTACACCTTC. This encodes CSVLERNGYTF.

V gene TRBV4-1 combines with J gene TRBJ2-1; D is perhaps TRBD1 (6 bases). This CDR3 spans 16 amino acids. CDR1 and CDR2 (germline): MGHRA, YSYEKL. Trimming cost V 1 base and J 3 bases, with 13 bases left between them. CDR3 protein: CASSQGSGADYNEQFF. Here the CDR3 DNA reads TGCGCCAGCAGCCAAGGTTCAGGGGCCGACTACAATGAGCAGTTCTTC.

The CDR3 coding sequence is TGTGGGTCAGCAACTAATGAAAAACTGTTTTTT. Its protein is CGSATNEKLFF. The genes are TRBV30 and TRBJ1-4; D not resolved. The CDR3 extends over 11 amino acids. CDR1 and CDR2 (germline): GTSNPN, SVGIG (reference sequence).

The chain recombines TRBV11-2 with TRBJ1-2, with no clear D. The CDR3 runs 15 residues. Trimming removed 0 bases at V and 4 bases at J, with 12 bases between. Germline V gene data show CDR1 as SGHAT and CDR2 as FQNNGV. CDR3 bases: TGTGCCAGCAGCTTAGATCTCGCGGGAAGCTATGGCTACACCTTC. Translated, it gives CASSLDLAGSYGYTF.